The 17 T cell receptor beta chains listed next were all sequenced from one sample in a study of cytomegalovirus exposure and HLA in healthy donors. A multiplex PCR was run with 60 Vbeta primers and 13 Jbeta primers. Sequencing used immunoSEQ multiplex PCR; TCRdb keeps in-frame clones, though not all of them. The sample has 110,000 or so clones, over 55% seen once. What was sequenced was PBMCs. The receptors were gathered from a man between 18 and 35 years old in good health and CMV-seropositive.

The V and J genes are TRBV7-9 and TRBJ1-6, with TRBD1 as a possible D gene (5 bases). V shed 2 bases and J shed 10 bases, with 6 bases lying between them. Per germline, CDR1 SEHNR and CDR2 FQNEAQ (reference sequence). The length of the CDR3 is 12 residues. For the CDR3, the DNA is TGTGCCAGCAGCTTACAGGGATCACCCCTCCACTTT. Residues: CASSLQGSPLHF.

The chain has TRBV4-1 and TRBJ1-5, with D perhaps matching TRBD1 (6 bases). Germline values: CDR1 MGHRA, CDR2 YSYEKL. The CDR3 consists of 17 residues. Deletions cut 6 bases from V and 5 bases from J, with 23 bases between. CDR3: CASSPYGGGRRDQPQHF. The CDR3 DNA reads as TGCGCCAGCAGTCCTTATGGGGGGGGGCGGCGGGATCAGCCCCAGCATTTT.

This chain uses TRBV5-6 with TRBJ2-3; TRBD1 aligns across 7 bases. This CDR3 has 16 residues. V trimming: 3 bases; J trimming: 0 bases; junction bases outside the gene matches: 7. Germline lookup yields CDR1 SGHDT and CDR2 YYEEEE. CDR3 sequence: CASSSPTGESTDTQYF. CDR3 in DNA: TGTGCCAGCAGCTCCCCAACAGGGGAGAGCACAGATACGCAGTATTTT.

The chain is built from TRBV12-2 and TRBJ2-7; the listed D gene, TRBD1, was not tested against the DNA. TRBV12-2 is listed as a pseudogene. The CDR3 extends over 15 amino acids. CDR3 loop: CASRPGTASSYEQYV. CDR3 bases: TGTGCAAGTCGCCCCGGGACAGCCAGCTCCTACGAGCAGTACGTC.

The DNA of the CDR3 is TGTGCCAGCAGTGGACGGACAGGTAGCAATCAGCCCCAGCATTTT. Translation gives CASSGRTGSNQPQHF. This chain connects TRBV6-5 to TRBJ1-5, with 7 bases fitting TRBD1. This CDR3 is 15 amino acids long. Looked up from germline, CDR1 is MNHEY and CDR2 is SVGAGI. V shed 5 bases, J shed 0 bases, and the junction held 4 bases outside the gene matches.

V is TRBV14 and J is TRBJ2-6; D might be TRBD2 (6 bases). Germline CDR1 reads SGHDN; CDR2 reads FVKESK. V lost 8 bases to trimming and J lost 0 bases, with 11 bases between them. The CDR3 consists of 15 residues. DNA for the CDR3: TGTGCCAGCCGGGCGGGAAACTCTGGGGCCAACGTCCTGACTTTC. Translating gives CASRAGNSGANVLTF.

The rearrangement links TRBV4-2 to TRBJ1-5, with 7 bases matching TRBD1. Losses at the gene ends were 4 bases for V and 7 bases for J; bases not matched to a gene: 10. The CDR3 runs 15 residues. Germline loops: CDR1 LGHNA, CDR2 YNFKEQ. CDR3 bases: TGTGCCAGCAGCCCCCGGACAGGCGTGGGACAGCCCCAGCATTTT. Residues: CASSPRTGVGQPQHF.

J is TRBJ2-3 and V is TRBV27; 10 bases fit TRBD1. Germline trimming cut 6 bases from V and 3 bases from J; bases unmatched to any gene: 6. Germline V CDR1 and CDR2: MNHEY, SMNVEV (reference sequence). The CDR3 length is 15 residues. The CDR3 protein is CASSRTGGRTDTQYF. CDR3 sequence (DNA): TGTGCCAGCAGCCGGACAGGGGGTCGGACAGATACGCAGTATTTT.

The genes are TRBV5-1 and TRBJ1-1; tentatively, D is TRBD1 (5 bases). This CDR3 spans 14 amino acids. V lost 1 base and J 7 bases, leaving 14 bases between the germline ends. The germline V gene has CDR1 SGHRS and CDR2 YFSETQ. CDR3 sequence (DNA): TGCGCCAGCAGCTTGTTTGTGCGAACAGGTGAAGCTTTCTTT. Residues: CASSLFVRTGEAFF.

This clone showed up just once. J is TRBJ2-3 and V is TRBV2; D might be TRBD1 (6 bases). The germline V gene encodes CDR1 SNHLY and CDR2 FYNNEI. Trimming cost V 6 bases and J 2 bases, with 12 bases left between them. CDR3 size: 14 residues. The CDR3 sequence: CASRHREFTDTQYF. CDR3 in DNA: TGTGCCAGCAGACACAGGGAATTCACAGATACGCAGTATTTT. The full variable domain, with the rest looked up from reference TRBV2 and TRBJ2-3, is EPEVTQTPSHQVTQMGQEVILRCVPISNHLYFYWYRQILGQKVEFLVSFYNNEISEKSEIFDDQFSVERPDGSNFTLKIRSTKLEDSAMYFCASRHREFTDTQYFGPGTRLTVL.

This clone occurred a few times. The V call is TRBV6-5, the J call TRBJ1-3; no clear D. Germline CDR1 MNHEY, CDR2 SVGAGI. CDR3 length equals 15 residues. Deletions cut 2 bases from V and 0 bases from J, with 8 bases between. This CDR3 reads CASSYATSSGNTIYF. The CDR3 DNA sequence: TGTGCCAGCAGTTACGCGACATCCTCTGGAAACACCATATATTTT.

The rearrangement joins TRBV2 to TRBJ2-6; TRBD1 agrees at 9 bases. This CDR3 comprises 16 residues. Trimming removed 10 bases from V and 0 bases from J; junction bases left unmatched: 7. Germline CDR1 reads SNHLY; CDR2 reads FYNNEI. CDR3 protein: CATKTGGSSGANVLTF. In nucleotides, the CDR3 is TGTGCCACCAAGACAGGGGGTAGCTCTGGGGCCAACGTCCTGACTTTC.

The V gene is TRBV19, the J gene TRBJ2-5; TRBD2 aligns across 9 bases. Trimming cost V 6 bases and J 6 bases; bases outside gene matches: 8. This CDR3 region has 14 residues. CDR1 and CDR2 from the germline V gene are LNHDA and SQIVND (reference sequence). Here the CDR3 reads CASRPRLAVQTQYF. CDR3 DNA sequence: TGTGCCAGTAGGCCTCGACTAGCGGTACAGACCCAGTACTTC.

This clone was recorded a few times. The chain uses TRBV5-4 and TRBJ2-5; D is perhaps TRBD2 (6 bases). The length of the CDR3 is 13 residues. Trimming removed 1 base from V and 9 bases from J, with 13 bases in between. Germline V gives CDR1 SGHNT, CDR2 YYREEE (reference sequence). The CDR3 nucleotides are TGTGCCAGCAGCTTGAACCTCTGGGAGGCCCAGTACTTC. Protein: CASSLNLWEAQYF.

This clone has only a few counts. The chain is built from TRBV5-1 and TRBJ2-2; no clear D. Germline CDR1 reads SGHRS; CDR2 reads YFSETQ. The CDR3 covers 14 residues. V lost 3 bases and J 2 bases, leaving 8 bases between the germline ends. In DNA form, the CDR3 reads TGCGCCAGCAGCTCTGGGCGAAACACCGGGGAGCTGTTTTTT. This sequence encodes CASSSGRNTGELFF.

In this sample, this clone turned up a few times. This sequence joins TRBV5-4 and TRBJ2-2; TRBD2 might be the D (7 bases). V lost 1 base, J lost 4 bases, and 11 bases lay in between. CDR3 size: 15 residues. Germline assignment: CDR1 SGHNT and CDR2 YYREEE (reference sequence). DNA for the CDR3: TGTGCCAGCAGCTTGTGGGGGGGCGTCACCGGGGAGCTGTTTTTT. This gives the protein CASSLWGGVTGELFF.

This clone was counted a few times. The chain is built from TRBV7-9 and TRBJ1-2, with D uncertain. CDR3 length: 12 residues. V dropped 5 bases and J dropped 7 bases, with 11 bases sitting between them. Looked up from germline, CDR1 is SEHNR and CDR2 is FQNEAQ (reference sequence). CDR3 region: CASSDQITGYTF. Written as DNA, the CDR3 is TGTGCCAGCAGCGATCAGATCACTGGCTACACCTTC.